Listed below are T cell receptor beta chains from one sample, sequenced in a study of sequential checkpoint blockade in melanoma. Only in-frame clones appear in the TCRdb table, and some are missing; sequencing was by immunoSEQ multiplex PCR. The sample consists of 20,000 or so clones, about 81% of them appearing once. Sequencing used CD8+ T cells sorted from blood (inferred from file names), obtained from a patient given nivolumab and ipilimumab in sequence. The source is a human donor with melanoma. The CDR3 runs from the conserved cysteine through the conserved F or W. A D gene is named only where the DNA matches it firmly. Some rows mark clone size as missing; the rest say once, few, many or name a class of expanded clone.

size: -
J: TRBJ1-1
D: TRBD1
V: TRBV2
CDR3: CASRAKDRLEGF
DNA: TGTGCCAGCAGAGCGAAGGACAGGTTGGAAGGCTTT

size: -
J: TRBJ2-7
D: TRBD2
V: TRBV29-1
CDR3: CSVGTSGAYEQYF
DNA: TGCAGCGTCGGGACTAGCGGGGCCTACGAGCAGTACTTC

size: -
J: TRBJ2-7
D: -
V: TRBV30
CDR3: CAWTGLSRGRYEQYF
DNA: TGTGCCTGGACCGGTTTGTCCCGAGGGCGCTACGAGCAGTACTTC

size: once
J: TRBJ1-2
D: TRBD1
V: TRBV7-9
CDR3: CASSHRDRGSHYGYTF
DNA: TGTGCCAGCAGCCATAGGGACAGGGGTTCGCACTATGGCTACACCTTC

size: -
J: TRBJ2-7
D: -
V: TRBV7-9
CDR3: CASSPGDTATKQYF
DNA: TGTGCCAGCAGCCCCGGGGACACGGCTACGAAGCAGTACTTC

size: -
J: TRBJ1-3
D: -
V: TRBV28
CDR3: CASTLYGGLTGNTIYF
DNA: TGTGCCAGCACTTTATACGGGGGGCTAACTGGAAACACCATATATTTT

size: -
J: TRBJ2-7
D: TRBD1
V: TRBV2
CDR3: CASALTGGVPYEQYF
DNA: TGTGCCAGCGCCCTGACAGGGGGAGTCCCCTACGAGCAGTACTTC

size: few
J: TRBJ2-7
D: -
V: TRBV15
CDR3: CATSREQGWYF
DNA: TGTGCCACCAGCAGAGAGCAGGGATGGTACTTC

size: -
J: TRBJ2-7
D: -
V: TRBV19
CDR3: CASSILTGDGEQYF
DNA: TGTGCCAGTAGTATTCTAACGGGAGATGGGGAGCAGTACTTC

size: -
J: TRBJ1-1
D: -
V: TRBV7-2
CDR3: CASSPEGPAFF
DNA: TGTGCCAGCAGCCCCGAGGGTCCAGCTTTCTTT

size: -
J: TRBJ2-6
D: TRBD1
V: TRBV5-1
CDR3: CASSAGTGLSPGANVLTF
DNA: TGCGCCAGCAGCGCCGGGACAGGGCTATCCCCTGGGGCCAACGTCCTGACTTTC

size: -
J: TRBJ1-2
D: -
V: TRBV6-6
CDR3: CASSPREADGYTF
DNA: TGTGCCAGCAGTCCGAGGGAGGCGGACGGCTACACCTTC

size: -
J: TRBJ2-1
D: TRBD2
V: TRBV11-2
CDR3: CASSFSGRVKYNEQFF
DNA: TGTGCCAGCAGCTTTAGCGGGAGAGTAAAATACAATGAGCAGTTCTTC